These 21 T cell receptor beta chains originate from one sample sequenced in a study of T cells after yellow fever vaccination. TCRdb analysed the 5' RACE reads with MiXCR anew, one entry per CDR3 protein. The table lists some 600,000 distinct CDR3 sequences, 10% to 15% of them singletons. The sequencing used PBMCs, collected on the day of the yellow fever booster vaccination. The receptor source for this set is a man under 40 who received the YFV17D yellow fever vaccine.

This clonotype was picked up a small number of times. The V call is TRBV20-1, the J call TRBJ2-1, with D hard to call. CDR1 and CDR2 (germline): DFQATT, SNEGSKA (reference sequence). The CDR3 is 13 residues long. The germline V and J ends were trimmed by 3 bases and 0 bases, with 6 bases remaining between them. CDR3 loop: CSARETSYNEQFF. CDR3 nucleotides: TGCAGTGCTAGGGAGACCTCCTACAATGAGCAGTTCTTC.

The V gene is TRBV28, the J gene TRBJ2-7, with D tentatively TRBD1 or TRBD2 (5 bases each). The CDR3 has 15 residues. The germline V gene encodes CDR1 MDHEN and CDR2 SYDVKM. The germline V and J ends were trimmed by 5 bases and 3 bases, with 17 bases remaining between them. The CDR3 loop is CASSPAGTPYYEQYF. CDR3 nucleotide sequence: TGTGCCAGCAGTCCAGCCGGGACGCCATACTACGAGCAGTACTTC.

This clonotype came up a few times. This rearrangement joins TRBV4-2 to TRBJ2-7; TRBD2 matches 10 bases. CDR3 length equals 22 residues. Germline CDR1 LGHNA, CDR2 YNFKEQ. V trimming: 3 bases; J trimming: 1 base; junction bases outside the gene matches: 24. The CDR3 nucleotides read TGTGCCAGCAGCCACAACCAAGGTTTAGCGGGAGGCACCCCTAGGGGTTCCTACGAGCAGTACTTC. Translation: CASSHNQGLAGGTPRGSYEQYF.

This chain connects TRBV6-5 to TRBJ2-3; TRBD2 agrees at 8 bases. CDR1 and CDR2 from the germline V gene are MNHEY and SVGAGI. Trimming took 2 bases from V and 4 from J; bases not matched to a gene: 14. The length of the CDR3 is 18 residues. CDR3 region: CASSYGFGSGSVADTQYF. The DNA of the CDR3 is TGTGCCAGCAGTTACGGTTTTGGGAGCGGGAGTGTCGCAGATACGCAGTATTTT.

This clonotype was seen ten or more times. The rearrangement uses TRBV9 and TRBJ1-6, with D unresolved. V gave up 0 bases and J gave up 9 bases, with 7 bases separating them. The germline V gene encodes CDR1 SGDLS and CDR2 YYNGEE. The CDR3 length is 13 residues. CDR3 bases: TGTGCCAGCAGCGTAGGGGTGGGTTCACCCCTCCACTTT. This gives the protein CASSVGVGSPLHF.

The J gene is TRBJ2-5, the V gene TRBV7-9, with 8 bases identical to TRBD1. The V gene end was trimmed by 5 bases and the J gene end by 4 bases; junction bases not matched to a gene: 6. The CDR3 extends over 14 amino acids. CDR1 is SEHNR, CDR2 FQNEAQ, per germline (reference sequence). CDR3 DNA: TGTGCCAGCAGCATTAGGACAGGGATAGAGACCCAGTACTTC. This translates into CASSIRTGIETQYF. Looking up the rest from reference TRBV7-9 and TRBJ2-5 gives the full variable domain: DTGVSQNPRHKITKRGQNVTFRCDPISEHNRLYWYRQTLGQGPEFLTYFQNEAQLEKSRLLSDRFSAERPKGSFSTLEIQRTEQGDSAMYLCASSIRTGIETQYFGPGTRLLVL.

This clonotype has a handful of counts. The chain has TRBV7-2 and TRBJ2-1; TRBD2 agrees at 7 bases. This CDR3 is built from 16 residues. Trimming cost V 4 bases and J 4 bases; bases outside gene matches: 10. Germline CDR1 SGHTA, CDR2 FQGNSA. The CDR3 DNA follows: TGTGCCAGCAGCTCCCGGGGGGAGGGGCTATACAATGAGCAGTTCTTC. Its translation: CASSSRGEGLYNEQFF.

The chain couples TRBV3-1 to TRBJ2-3; a possible D gene is TRBD2 (5 bases). The CDR3 totals 16 residues. V lost 2 bases and J lost 1, with 13 bases in between. The germline V gene has CDR1 LGHDT and CDR2 YNNKEL (reference sequence). The CDR3 DNA follows: TGTGCCAGCAGCCAACGGGAACGGAACCGCACAGATACGCAGTATTTT. Translation: CASSQRERNRTDTQYF.

This clonotype was detected many times. The rearrangement uses TRBV29-1 and TRBJ2-7; D ambiguous. The CDR3 is 12 amino acids. Germline loops: CDR1 SQVTM, CDR2 ANQGSEA. V was trimmed by 7 bases and J by 7 bases, leaving 17 bases between them. The CDR3 sequence is CSGRVGEGEQYF. In DNA, the CDR3 is TGCAGCGGACGGGTCGGCGAAGGGGAGCAGTACTTC.

This clonotype was observed many times. The gene calls are TRBV29-1 and TRBJ1-3, with no clear D. The CDR3 has 15 amino acids. Trimming stripped 4 bases from V and 3 bases from J, with 16 bases between. CDR1 SQVTM and CDR2 ANQGSEA come from the germline V gene. CDR3 in amino acids: CSVVWARPSGNTIYF. The DNA of the CDR3 is TGCAGCGTTGTCTGGGCGCGGCCGAGTGGAAACACCATATATTTT.

The CDR3 spells CASSEYVRQGVPGANVLTF. As DNA, the CDR3 is TGTGCCAGCAGTGAATATGTCAGGCAGGGGGTCCCTGGGGCCAACGTCCTGACTTTC. The chain joins TRBV25-1 to TRBJ2-6; 7 nucleotides agree with TRBD1. J was trimmed by 2 bases and V by 0 bases; bases with no gene match: 10. Looked up from germline, CDR1 is MGHDK and CDR2 is SYGVNS. There are 19 residues in the CDR3.

V usage is TRBV20-1 and J usage is TRBJ2-1; tentative D call: TRBD2 (6 bases). Germline V CDR1 and CDR2: DFQATT, SNEGSKA (reference sequence). The CDR3 consists of 16 residues. Trimming took off 6 bases at V and 9 bases at J, with 27 bases between the two ends. CDR3 in DNA: TGCAGTGCCGAAATGCCTGAGGGAGGTCGACTACGTGAGCAGTTCTTC. Its translation: CSAEMPEGGRLREQFF.

The chain has TRBV5-1 and TRBJ2-7, with D tentatively TRBD1 (5 bases). This CDR3 is built from 14 residues. Germline loops: CDR1 SGHRS, CDR2 YFSETQ. Trimming pared 0 bases from V and 4 bases from J, leaving 11 bases between. CDR3 loop: CASSLDSGIYEQYF. DNA of the CDR3: TGCGCCAGCAGCTTGGATTCAGGGATTTACGAGCAGTACTTC.

The chain carries TRBV6-2 or TRBV6-3 and TRBJ2-7; D perhaps matches TRBD1 (5 bases). The CDR3 spans 15 residues. With 4 bases removed from V and 0 bases from J, the gap between germline ends came to 13 bases. Germline loops: CDR1 MNHEY, CDR2 SVGEGT. Written as DNA, the CDR3 is TGTGCCAGCAGTTCCTCCAGGGTTAGCTCCTACGAGCAGTACTTC. Translating it yields CASSSSRVSSYEQYF.

This clonotype was counted only a few times. This chain joins TRBV20-1 and TRBJ2-7, with D tentatively TRBD2 (5 bases). V lost 6 bases and J 1 base, leaving 13 bases between the germline ends. This CDR3 region has 13 residues. Germline CDR1 DFQATT, CDR2 SNEGSKA (reference sequence). CDR3 coding DNA: TGCAGTGCCGCTCCCGACTATTCCTACGAGCAGTACTTC. Protein: CSAAPDYSYEQYF.

V usage is TRBV20-1 and J usage is TRBJ1-6; 9 bases agree with TRBD1. The germline V gene has CDR1 DFQATT and CDR2 SNEGSKA (reference sequence). The CDR3 consists of 16 residues. Trimming at V came to 0 bases and at J to 7 bases, leaving 7 bases not matched to a gene. Written as DNA, the CDR3 is TGCAGTGCTAGAGATATGGGGACAGGGTTGAATTCACCCCTCCACTTT. Translated: CSARDMGTGLNSPLHF.

The chain employs TRBV20-1 and TRBJ2-3; D is possibly TRBD1 or TRBD2 (6 bases each). V was trimmed by 5 bases and J by 8 bases, leaving 14 bases between them. CDR1 is DFQATT, CDR2 SNEGSKA, per germline (reference sequence). The CDR3 has 12 amino acids. CDR3 in amino acids: CSAEGEVGTQYF. CDR3 DNA sequence: TGCAGTGCTGAGGGGGAGGTTGGTACGCAGTATTTT.

The J gene is TRBJ2-5, the V gene TRBV23-1, with TRBD2 matching over 7 bases. TRBV23-1 is an ORF for which the function is uncertain. The CDR3 contains 18 residues. V was clipped by 2 bases and J by 1 base; unmatched bases: 13. CDR3 loop: CASSQAYPSGDPQETQYF. In DNA, the CDR3 is TGCGCCAGCAGTCAAGCCTACCCTAGCGGAGACCCCCAAGAGACCCAGTACTTC.

This clonotype has a handful of counts. The V call is TRBV4-2, the J call TRBJ1-1; D not certain. V shed 5 bases and J shed 2 bases, with 9 bases lying between them. CDR1 LGHNA and CDR2 YNFKEQ come from the germline V gene. CDR3 length: 13 amino acids. CDR3 bases: TGTGCCAGCAGCGGACGGTACAACACTGAAGCTTTCTTT. It specifies CASSGRYNTEAFF.

This clonotype has more than one count but fewer than ten. V gene TRBV4-3 combines with J gene TRBJ2-2; D is unresolved. Per the germline V gene, CDR1 is LGHNA and CDR2 is YSLEER. With 8 bases removed from V and 4 bases from J, the gap between germline ends came to 14 bases. CDR3 length: 14 residues. CDR3 sequence reads: CASRYRVGTGELFF. In DNA form, the CDR3 reads TGCGCCAGCCGTTACCGTGTGGGCACCGGGGAGCTGTTTTTT.

This clonotype was seen more than once but under ten times. The chain joins TRBV19 to TRBJ2-7, with no clear D. Germline V gene lookup returns CDR1 LNHDA and CDR2 SQIVND (reference sequence). The ends were cut back, 1 base at V and 5 bases at J, with 9 bases in the middle. The CDR3 length is 13 residues. CDR3 nucleotides: TGTGCCAGTAGTATAGGACACACCAACGAGCAGTACTTC. Residues: CASSIGHTNEQYF.